This TCR beta chain was retrieved from a study of molecular identifiers for immune sequencing clone quantification. The table lists this clonotype with many counts. The CDR3 length is 14 residues. Trimming took off 0 bases at V and 5 bases at J, with 10 bases between the two ends. CDR1 and CDR2 (germline): LGHNA, YSLEER. It was with previously described methods and listed TCR primers that bulk TCR libraries were made. Each CDR3 protein gets one entry after TCRdb re-called the PCR reads with MiXCR. The table records 460,000 or so distinct CDR3 sequences, over 20% of them present only once. The chain combines TRBV4-3 with TRBJ1-1; no reliable D call. Sequencing input: naive CD8+ T cells from blood, with Jurkat cell RNA spiked in. As for subset: FACS-sorted CD8+CD4-CCR7+CD45RA+ naive T cells. The receptor was derived from a human donor in good health. Some libraries in this study had Jurkat cell RNA spiked in. CDR3 nucleotide sequence: TGCGCCAGCAGCCAAGAGGGCTCGGGGACTGAAGCTTTCTTT. Translation gives CASSQEGSGTEAFF.